This T cell receptor (beta chain) was profiled in a study of T cell responses to AZD1222 COVID-19 vaccine. Study conclusions and caveats: Repertoire samples came only from after the peak T cell response. White British ancestry dominated among donors, who included more females, and clonal diversity was possibly underestimated.

Note on this clone: Its antigen is still unknown.

Profiling relied on immunoSEQ multiplex PCR, and the TCRdb table lists in-frame clones only, not all of them. The table includes approximately 82,000 clones, 90% detected once. This TCR was sampled from an adult in good health. This specimen consisted of peripheral blood, obtained on day 0 of AZD1222 vaccination.

This chain's CDR3 is CASGLGPNEAFF. DNA of the CDR3: TGTGCTAGTGGTTTAGGACCCAATGAAGCTTTCTTT. This rearrangement joins TRBV12-5 to TRBJ1-1; D gene ambiguous. Germline V gene lookup returns CDR1 LGHNT and CDR2 FRNRAP. The CDR3 is 12 residues long. Trimming took 3 bases from V and 7 from J, leaving 9 bases between them.